This T cell receptor beta chain stems from a study of blood T cell repertoires in COVID-19 (dated by TCRdb to the early 2020s). Describing the broader study: Samples from collaborators originated in the United States, Italy and Spain and spanned both the acute and convalescent phases of COVID-19. The material from the prospective study consisted of cDNA or gDNA derived from T cells, B-cell-depleted T cells, or PBMCs. Subjects who had been exposed to COVID-19, were actively infected with it, or had recovered from it provided the deeply sampled blood TCRbeta repertoires that made up the dataset. The repertoires were released in a freely available public database meant as a resource for research on the immune response to SARS-CoV-2. The samples were drawn from two sources: the first 160 participants of the ongoing ImmuneRACE study, and over 1,000 subjects contributed by 6 global collaborators. A de-identified subject ID, COVID-19 status, age in years and sex were almost always included in the sample metadata. Where HLA class I and class II types were available, the types were taken from metadata supplied by the sample provider, not from assay-based typing.

Points the paper makes about the study in general: The amount of clinical and demographic metadata varied by source and participant and was provided uncurated.

Whole blood was collected in K2EDTA tubes by collaborating institutions according to the institutions' own protocols. For TCRbeta analysis, collaborator samples were shipped as frozen whole blood, as isolated PBMCs, or as DNA extracted from either sample type. Reading the germline V gene gives CDR1 MNHEY and CDR2 SVGEGT. The CDR3 holds 15 amino acids from the cysteine to the phenylalanine. The entry retains the CDR3 DNA only, 45 bases that are in frame from base 1. V is reduced by 6 bases and J by 2 bases, leaving a spacing of 14 bases between them. This clone was detected once. No antigen is known for it. No per-base quality is available; no much larger clone lies one base away. TCRbeta CDR3 regions were amplified from genomic DNA by means of the immunoSEQ Assay, a bias-controlled multiplex PCR. The original pipeline was this. Nucleated cell counts per sample were estimated from amplification of reference gene primers within the assay. Sequence reads were collapsed and filtered to measure the absolute abundance of every unique TCRbeta CDR3 rearrangement. For each sample, productive Simpson clonality was calculated as the square root of Simpson's diversity index over productive rearrangements. In its TCRdb copy, this immuneACCESS table keeps in-frame sequences only and misses some clones. Where compared with another copy, unresolved V genes explain less than half of these, and the others have no known cause. D and trimming were read from the DNA, whereas the V and J calls and clone size are those reported in that table. This sample comprises about 130,000 clones, around 83% of them detected only once. 8% to 10% of the sample goes to the ten largest clones.

Recombination connected TRBV6-2 or TRBV6-3 to TRBJ1-5; matching of 6 bases hints at TRBD1 as the D gene. The clonotype originates from a man aged 40-55 years with active or convalescent COVID-19. Material for sequencing was peripheral blood. The CDR3 region reads CASSDTGYGNQPQHF. The DNA sequence is given as TGTGCCAGCAGCGACACAGGGTACGGCAATCAGCCCCAGCATTTT.